These T cell receptor beta chains were read from a single sample in a study of cytomegalovirus exposure and HLA in healthy donors. Sequenced by immunoSEQ multiplex PCR; TCRdb stores in-frame clones only, minus some. In the table there are roughly 120,000 clones, 8.5% to 9% of which are singletons. The sample consisted of PBMCs. These receptors were taken from a woman between 40 and 50 years old in good health and CMV-seropositive. The CDR3 runs from the conserved cysteine through the conserved F or W. A D gene is named only where the DNA matches it firmly. Clone sizes are given selectively: once, few, many, or a class where the clone is expanded.

j_call: TRBJ2-1; v_call: TRBV27; d_call: TRBD1; clone_size: few; cdr3_nt: TGTGCCAGCAGACCCTGGGACAGAGGGGGCAATGAGCAGTTCTTC; cdr3_aa: CASRPWDRGGNEQFF
j_call: TRBJ1-3; v_call: TRBV7-9; d_call: NA; clone_size: NA; cdr3_nt: TGTGCCAGCAGCCGGACAAGCCATGGAAACACCATATATTTT; cdr3_aa: CASSRTSHGNTIYF
j_call: TRBJ1-2; v_call: TRBV4-2; d_call: TRBD1; clone_size: NA; cdr3_nt: TGTGCCAGCAGCATCGACAGGGATAATGGCTACACCTTC; cdr3_aa: CASSIDRDNGYTF
j_call: TRBJ1-6; v_call: TRBV30; d_call: NA; clone_size: few; cdr3_nt: TGTGCCTGGAGTGTAATGGCTGGAGGGTTCGATTCACCCCTCCACTTT; cdr3_aa: CAWSVMAGGFDSPLHF
j_call: TRBJ2-3; v_call: TRBV7-2; d_call: TRBD2; clone_size: few; cdr3_nt: TGTGCCAGCAGCTCCGTTAGCGGGGGGTTAGATACGCAGTATTTT; cdr3_aa: CASSSVSGGLDTQYF
j_call: TRBJ2-5; v_call: TRBV4-1; d_call: TRBD1; clone_size: few; cdr3_nt: TGCGCCAGCAGCCAAGGGATGACAGGGGGCTGGGAGACCCAGTACTTC; cdr3_aa: CASSQGMTGGWETQYF
j_call: TRBJ1-4; v_call: TRBV7-6; d_call: TRBD1; clone_size: NA; cdr3_nt: TGTGCCAGCAGCCACGGAGGGGGCGATGAAAAACTGTTTTTT; cdr3_aa: CASSHGGGDEKLFF
j_call: TRBJ2-5; v_call: TRBV10-3; d_call: NA; clone_size: NA; cdr3_nt: TGTGCCATCAGTGAGACGATGGGCAGGGTCCAGGAGACCCAGTACTTC; cdr3_aa: CAISETMGRVQETQYF
j_call: TRBJ2-1; v_call: TRBV7-6; d_call: TRBD2; clone_size: NA; cdr3_nt: TGTGCCAGCAGCTCCCCCGGGCGGGGGGGCCCCAATGAGCAGTTCTTC; cdr3_aa: CASSSPGRGGPNEQFF
j_call: TRBJ2-3; v_call: TRBV5-4; d_call: NA; clone_size: few; cdr3_nt: TGTGCCAGCAGCTTGGGCGGAGTCACAGATACGCAGTATTTT; cdr3_aa: CASSLGGVTDTQYF
j_call: TRBJ1-1; v_call: TRBV15; d_call: NA; clone_size: few; cdr3_nt: TGTGCCACCAGCAGAGCCGGGGTCACTGAAGCTTTCTTT; cdr3_aa: CATSRAGVTEAFF
j_call: TRBJ1-1; v_call: TRBV2; d_call: NA; clone_size: many; cdr3_nt: TGTGCCAGCAGTGTTCGGAGGGCGGACACTGAAGCTTTCTTT; cdr3_aa: CASSVRRADTEAFF
j_call: TRBJ2-2; v_call: TRBV4-1; d_call: NA; clone_size: NA; cdr3_nt: TGCGCCAGCAGCCGACTGACGGGACAAAACACCGGGGAGCTGTTTTTT; cdr3_aa: CASSRLTGQNTGELFF
j_call: TRBJ2-7; v_call: TRBV5-6; d_call: NA; clone_size: few; cdr3_nt: TGTGCCAGCAGGGGGCCGGGACATCTTCTCGAGCAGTACTTC; cdr3_aa: CASRGPGHLLEQYF
j_call: TRBJ2-3; v_call: TRBV5-4; d_call: NA; clone_size: NA; cdr3_nt: TGTGCCAGCAGCCGTCGTGACGGGGGGCGTACAGATACGCAGTATTTT; cdr3_aa: CASSRRDGGRTDTQYF
j_call: TRBJ2-7; v_call: TRBV7-6; d_call: NA; clone_size: NA; cdr3_nt: TGTGCCAGCAGCCCTCGCGGAGGGGGCGCGGGGGAGCAGTACTTC; cdr3_aa: CASSPRGGGAGEQYF
j_call: TRBJ1-1; v_call: TRBV29-1; d_call: NA; clone_size: NA; cdr3_nt: TGCAGCGTTTCGAAGGAGAGTCGGGCTGAAGCTTTCTTT; cdr3_aa: CSVSKESRAEAFF
j_call: TRBJ2-2; v_call: TRBV7-9; d_call: TRBD1; clone_size: NA; cdr3_nt: TGTGCCAGCAGCTTAGGACAGGGGTTCGCGAACACCGGGGAGCTGTTTTTT; cdr3_aa: CASSLGQGFANTGELFF
j_call: TRBJ2-3; v_call: TRBV6-1; d_call: TRBD1; clone_size: NA; cdr3_nt: TGTGCCAGCAACGCCGGGACAGGGGGCACAGATACGCAGTATTTT; cdr3_aa: CASNAGTGGTDTQYF
j_call: TRBJ2-1; v_call: TRBV6-4; d_call: TRBD1; clone_size: NA; cdr3_nt: TGTGCCAGCAGTGACGGGACAGGGGGCAATGAGCAGTTCTTC; cdr3_aa: CASSDGTGGNEQFF
j_call: TRBJ2-5; v_call: TRBV28; d_call: NA; clone_size: few; cdr3_nt: TGTGCCAGCATGCGGACTCCTCAAGAGACCCAGTACTTC; cdr3_aa: CASMRTPQETQYF
j_call: TRBJ1-5; v_call: TRBV5-1; d_call: TRBD1; clone_size: few; cdr3_nt: TGCGCCAGCAGCTTGGGGACAGGCATCAATCAGCCCCAGCATTTT; cdr3_aa: CASSLGTGINQPQHF
j_call: TRBJ2-1; v_call: TRBV6-1; d_call: NA; clone_size: few; cdr3_nt: TGTGCCAGCAGTACAACGTACAATGAGCAGTTCTTC; cdr3_aa: CASSTTYNEQFF
j_call: TRBJ2-7; v_call: TRBV5-4; d_call: NA; clone_size: NA; cdr3_nt: TGTGCCAGCAGCTTACCGAGGGACACCCCTCCGTACGAGCAGTACTTC; cdr3_aa: CASSLPRDTPPYEQYF
j_call: TRBJ1-1; v_call: TRBV4-1; d_call: TRBD1; clone_size: NA; cdr3_nt: TGCGCCAGCAGCCAAGATATTTCAGGGGGCACTGAAGCTTTCTTT; cdr3_aa: CASSQDISGGTEAFF
j_call: TRBJ1-2; v_call: TRBV11-2; d_call: TRBD1; clone_size: NA; cdr3_nt: TGTGCCAGCAGCTCTCGGACAGGGTTCTATGGCTACACCTTC; cdr3_aa: CASSSRTGFYGYTF
j_call: TRBJ2-1; v_call: TRBV6-1; d_call: NA; clone_size: NA; cdr3_nt: TGTGCCAGCACAGGGGAGTCCTACAATGAGCAGTTCTTC; cdr3_aa: CASTGESYNEQFF
j_call: TRBJ2-1; v_call: TRBV7-9; d_call: NA; clone_size: NA; cdr3_nt: TGTGCCAGCAGTCTAGAGTTCGGTGAGCAGTTCTTC; cdr3_aa: CASSLEFGEQFF
j_call: TRBJ1-2; v_call: TRBV5-8; d_call: NA; clone_size: few; cdr3_nt: TGTGCCAGCAGCTTCGACAGTAACTATGGCTACACCTTC; cdr3_aa: CASSFDSNYGYTF
j_call: TRBJ2-7; v_call: TRBV19; d_call: TRBD1; clone_size: few; cdr3_nt: TGTGCCAGTAGTATTGGGACAGCTGGCGAGCAGTACTTC; cdr3_aa: CASSIGTAGEQYF
j_call: TRBJ1-2; v_call: TRBV6-6; d_call: NA; clone_size: few; cdr3_nt: TGTGCCAGCGCAGATCAAGGGCGGGTAGGCTACACCTTC; cdr3_aa: CASADQGRVGYTF
j_call: TRBJ1-1; v_call: TRBV28; d_call: NA; clone_size: few; cdr3_nt: TGTGCCAGCAGCCCCCCCGGAGCCGCGAACACTGAAGCTTTCTTT; cdr3_aa: CASSPPGAANTEAFF
j_call: TRBJ2-7; v_call: TRBV29-1; d_call: NA; clone_size: few; cdr3_nt: TGCAGCGTATCCGGGACAACAGCCTACGAGCAGTACTTC; cdr3_aa: CSVSGTTAYEQYF
j_call: TRBJ2-1; v_call: TRBV7-3; d_call: NA; clone_size: once; cdr3_nt: TGTGCCAGCAGCTTGAGTGGGGGGGCTCTCAATGAGCAGTTCTTC; cdr3_aa: CASSLSGGALNEQFF
j_call: TRBJ1-2; v_call: TRBV30; d_call: NA; clone_size: NA; cdr3_nt: TGTGCCTGGAGTGTAAACAGTAACTATGGCTACACCTTC; cdr3_aa: CAWSVNSNYGYTF
j_call: TRBJ1-2; v_call: TRBV29-1; d_call: NA; clone_size: few; cdr3_nt: TGCAGCGTCGTACTCCCTGGAGGCTATGGCTACACCTTC; cdr3_aa: CSVVLPGGYGYTF
j_call: TRBJ1-2; v_call: TRBV30; d_call: TRBD1; clone_size: few; cdr3_nt: TGTGCCTGGAGTCCCCCGACAGGGCGCAGGGGCTATGGCTACACCTTC; cdr3_aa: CAWSPPTGRRGYGYTF
j_call: TRBJ2-2; v_call: TRBV11-2; d_call: NA; clone_size: few; cdr3_nt: TGTGCCAGCAGCTCCAGCGAGCGGAGCGGGGAGCTGTTTTTT; cdr3_aa: CASSSSERSGELFF
j_call: TRBJ1-6; v_call: TRBV5-1; d_call: TRBD1; clone_size: few; cdr3_nt: TGCGCCAGCAGCTCAAGGGGGCTTAGGAATTCACCCCTCCACTTT; cdr3_aa: CASSSRGLRNSPLHF
j_call: TRBJ1-2; v_call: TRBV10-3; d_call: TRBD1; clone_size: few; cdr3_nt: TGTGCCATCAGATGGGACAGACCCTATGGCTACACCTTC; cdr3_aa: CAIRWDRPYGYTF
j_call: TRBJ1-1; v_call: TRBV5-8; d_call: NA; clone_size: few; cdr3_nt: TGTGCCAGCAGCCCCGGGCAGGGGTATCATGCTTTCTTT; cdr3_aa: CASSPGQGYHAFF
j_call: TRBJ1-2; v_call: TRBV5-1; d_call: TRBD1; clone_size: NA; cdr3_nt: TGCGCCAGCAGCGTCGACAGGGGACCCTATGGCTACACCTTC; cdr3_aa: CASSVDRGPYGYTF
j_call: TRBJ2-7; v_call: TRBV14; d_call: TRBD2; clone_size: NA; cdr3_nt: TGTGCCAGCAGCCAACCTAGCGGGGGCTCCTACGAGCAGTACTTC; cdr3_aa: CASSQPSGGSYEQYF
j_call: TRBJ1-2; v_call: TRBV6-5; d_call: NA; clone_size: NA; cdr3_nt: TGTGCCAGCACCAGGATCGGGATGAACTATGGCTACACCTTC; cdr3_aa: CASTRIGMNYGYTF
j_call: TRBJ1-5; v_call: TRBV6-6; d_call: TRBD1; clone_size: few; cdr3_nt: TGTGCCAGCAGTGACGGACAGGGGCTAAATCAGCCCCAGCATTTT; cdr3_aa: CASSDGQGLNQPQHF
j_call: TRBJ1-1; v_call: TRBV7-6; d_call: NA; clone_size: NA; cdr3_nt: TGTGCCAGCAGCTTAGGAGGGAATATGAACACTGAAGCTTTCTTT; cdr3_aa: CASSLGGNMNTEAFF
j_call: TRBJ2-7; v_call: TRBV5-1; d_call: TRBD1; clone_size: NA; cdr3_nt: TGCGCCAGCAGCCCCTCGACAGGGGCCCACTACGAGCAGTACTTC; cdr3_aa: CASSPSTGAHYEQYF
j_call: TRBJ2-3; v_call: TRBV7-9; d_call: NA; clone_size: NA; cdr3_nt: TGTGCCTGCGGGTCATCAGATACGCAGTATTTT; cdr3_aa: CACGSSDTQYF
j_call: TRBJ2-7; v_call: TRBV5-1; d_call: TRBD1; clone_size: NA; cdr3_nt: TGCGCCAGCAGTTCCCAGGACAGGGAAATCGAGCAGTACTTC; cdr3_aa: CASSSQDREIEQYF
j_call: TRBJ1-1; v_call: TRBV6-5; d_call: NA; clone_size: few; cdr3_nt: TGTGCCAGCATGCGAAAGAACACTGAAGCTTTCTTT; cdr3_aa: CASMRKNTEAFF
j_call: TRBJ2-1; v_call: TRBV5-1; d_call: NA; clone_size: few; cdr3_nt: TGCGCCAGCAGCTCACACGAGGGTGACTACAATGAGCAGTTCTTC; cdr3_aa: CASSSHEGDYNEQFF
j_call: TRBJ1-5; v_call: TRBV7-9; d_call: TRBD1; clone_size: few; cdr3_nt: TGTGCCAGCAGCCCTGGGACAGATCAGCCCCAGCATTTT; cdr3_aa: CASSPGTDQPQHF
j_call: TRBJ2-3; v_call: TRBV5-5; d_call: NA; clone_size: few; cdr3_nt: TGTGCCAGCAGCTTGGTAGGGGGGGATAGGGATACGCAGTATTTT; cdr3_aa: CASSLVGGDRDTQYF